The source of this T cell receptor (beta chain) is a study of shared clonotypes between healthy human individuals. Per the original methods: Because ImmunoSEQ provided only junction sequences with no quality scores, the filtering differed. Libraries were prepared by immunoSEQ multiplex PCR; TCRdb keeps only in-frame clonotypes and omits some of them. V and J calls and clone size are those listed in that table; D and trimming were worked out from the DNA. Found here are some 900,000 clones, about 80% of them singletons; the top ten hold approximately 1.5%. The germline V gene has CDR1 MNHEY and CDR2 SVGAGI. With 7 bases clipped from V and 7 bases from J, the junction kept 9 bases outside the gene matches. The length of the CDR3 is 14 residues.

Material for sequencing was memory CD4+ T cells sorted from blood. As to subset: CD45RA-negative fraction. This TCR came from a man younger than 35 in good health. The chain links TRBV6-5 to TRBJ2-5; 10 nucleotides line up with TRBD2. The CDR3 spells CASNQIAGGSTQYF. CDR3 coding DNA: TGTGCCAGCAACCAAATAGCGGGGGGATCGACCCAGTACTTC.